A selection of T cell receptor beta chains follows, all from one sample in a study of blood T cell repertoires in COVID-19. Clones were sequenced by immunoSEQ multiplex PCR, and TCRdb holds only the in-frame ones, with some missing. Of over 45,000 clones listed, 80% are singletons. Material for sequencing was peripheral blood. Receptors originate from a man between 60 and 75 years old with acute or convalescent COVID-19. Each CDR3 is given with its conserved first and last residue. The D gene is left open where the match is weak. Only some rows state a clone size, as once, few, many or a class for expanded clones.

TRBJ2-7	few	TRBD1	15	TRBV5-4	CASSSPTGSLYEQYF	TGTGCCAGCAGCTCGCCGACAGGGAGTTTATACGAGCAGTACTTC
TRBJ1-2	once	NA	15	TRBV19	CASTFGTLTNYGYTF	TGTGCCAGTACCTTCGGGACACTCACTAACTATGGCTACACCTTC
TRBJ1-2	NA	NA	15	TRBV9	CASSGSAGANYGYTF	TGTGCCAGCAGCGGATCGGCAGGGGCAAACTATGGCTACACCTTC
TRBJ1-2	NA	NA	14	TRBV9	CASSVGGGDYGYTF	TGTGCCAGCAGCGTAGGGGGCGGCGACTATGGCTACACCTTC
TRBJ2-7	NA	NA	10	TRBV18	CASAGDEQYF	TGTGCCAGCGCCGGGGACGAGCAGTACTTC
TRBJ2-7	NA	NA	11	TRBV30	CACTTGWEQYF	TGTGCCTGCACTACAGGGTGGGAGCAGTACTTC
TRBJ2-2	NA	NA	14	TRBV9	CASSVELSTGELFF	TGTGCCAGCAGCGTAGAACTAAGCACCGGGGAGCTGTTTTTT
TRBJ2-1	NA	TRBD2	16	TRBV10-1	CASSGGLAGVYNEQFF	TGCGCCAGCAGTGGGGGACTAGCGGGGGTCTACAATGAGCAGTTCTTC
TRBJ2-7	NA	NA	13	TRBV12-3/TRBV12-4	CASSLADSYEQYF	TGTGCCAGCAGTTTAGCGGACAGCTACGAGCAGTACTTC
TRBJ1-2	NA	NA	17	TRBV7-8	CASSPVPGGLINYGYTF	TGTGCCAGCAGCCCCGTACCCGGGGGGCTTATTAACTATGGCTACACCTTC
TRBJ2-2	NA	TRBD2	15	TRBV7-3	CASSPTGGGTGELFF	TGTGCCAGCAGCCCCACGGGGGGGGGCACCGGGGAGCTGTTTTTT
TRBJ2-2	NA	TRBD1	15	TRBV7-9	CASSSGTGLTGELFF	TGTGCCAGCAGCTCGGGGACAGGGTTGACCGGGGAGCTGTTTTTT
TRBJ2-7	few	TRBD1	14	TRBV30	CAWSAPQGAYEQYF	TGTGCCTGGAGTGCCCCACAGGGGGCGTACGAGCAGTACTTC
TRBJ1-4	NA	NA	15	TRBV6-5	CASSYSAGASEKLFF	TGTGCCAGCAGTTACTCGGCAGGGGCGAGTGAAAAACTGTTTTTT
TRBJ2-6	NA	TRBD1	18	TRBV5-8	CASSLGQGSLSGANVLTF	TGTGCCAGCAGCCTTGGACAGGGAAGTCTCTCTGGGGCCAACGTCCTGACTTTC
TRBJ1-2	NA	TRBD1	15	TRBV7-8	CASSLRDRGEWGYTF	TGTGCCAGCAGCTTACGGGACAGGGGAGAATGGGGCTACACCTTC
TRBJ2-5	NA	NA	13	TRBV30	CAWSGGIQETQYF	TGTGCCTGGAGTGGGGGCATTCAAGAGACCCAGTACTTC
TRBJ2-1	NA	NA	13	TRBV6-6	CASDLQGGYEQFF	TGTGCCAGCGACCTCCAAGGGGGTTATGAGCAGTTCTTC
TRBJ2-7	NA	NA	14	TRBV11-2	CASSEPPSPYEQYF	TGTGCCAGCAGCGAGCCACCGAGCCCCTACGAGCAGTACTTC
TRBJ1-3	NA	NA	20	TRBV21-1	CASSKDVRATPISAGNTIYF	TGTGCCAGCAGCAAAGACGTCAGGGCAACCCCCATCTCTGCTGGAAACACCATATATTTT
TRBJ2-7	NA	TRBD1	14	TRBV6-5	CATKSDRPSYEQYF	TGTGCCACTAAATCGGACAGGCCCTCCTACGAGCAGTACTTC
TRBJ2-1	NA	NA	15	TRBV5-4	CASSLAGASYNEQFF	TGTGCCAGCAGCTTGGCTGGGGCCTCCTACAATGAGCAGTTCTTC
TRBJ2-1	once	NA	16	TRBV9	CASSVGAGSVYNEQFF	TGTGCCAGCAGCGTAGGTGCGGGGAGCGTCTACAATGAGCAGTTCTTC
TRBJ1-2	NA	TRBD1	16	TRBV5-1	CASSSGQGGFNYGYTF	TGCGCCAGCAGCTCTGGACAGGGTGGTTTCAACTATGGCTACACCTTC
TRBJ2-7	NA	NA	13	TRBV11-3	CASSKQGSYEQYF	TGTGCCAGCAGCAAACAGGGATCCTACGAGCAGTACTTC
TRBJ1-3	NA	NA	17	TRBV15	CATSRTNRLNSGNTIYF	TGTGCCACCAGCAGAACTAACAGGTTGAACTCTGGAAACACCATATATTTT
TRBJ2-2	NA	TRBD1	13	TRBV6-5	CASRPRGTGELFF	TGTGCCAGCAGACCCAGGGGGACCGGGGAGCTGTTTTTT
TRBJ2-1	NA	TRBD2	15	TRBV29-1	CSVARSGGAWSEQFF	TGCAGCGTCGCTCGAAGCGGGGGGGCCTGGTCTGAGCAGTTCTTC
TRBJ1-1	NA	NA	15	TRBV5-4	CASRSQGAWGTEAFF	TGTGCCAGCAGGTCTCAGGGTGCTTGGGGCACTGAAGCTTTCTTT
TRBJ2-3	NA	NA	16	TRBV14	CASSVAGQSFTDTQYF	TGTGCCAGCAGCGTTGCCGGACAGTCCTTCACAGATACGCAGTATTTT
TRBJ1-1	NA	NA	15	TRBV19	CASSISDAAPTEAFF	TGTGCCAGTAGTATCTCTGACGCGGCTCCCACTGAAGCTTTCTTT
TRBJ2-5	NA	TRBD1	14	TRBV6-2/TRBV6-3	CASSYARGRETQYF	TGTGCCAGCAGTTACGCCAGGGGGCGAGAGACCCAGTACTTC
TRBJ1-2	few	TRBD1	16	TRBV9	CASSVSPMGQNYGYTF	TGTGCCAGCAGCGTCTCTCCCATGGGACAGAACTATGGCTACACCTTC
TRBJ1-1	NA	NA	13	TRBV3-1/TRBV3-2	CASSQDPGTEAFF	TGTGCCAGCAGCCAAGATCCGGGGACTGAAGCTTTCTTT
TRBJ1-2	few	NA	13	TRBV5-6	CASSLGRFYGYTF	TGTGCCAGCAGCTTGGGCAGGTTCTATGGCTACACCTTC
TRBJ2-3	once	NA	12	TRBV24-1	CATSAVTDTQYF	TGTGCCACCAGTGCGGTCACAGATACGCAGTATTTT
TRBJ2-7	NA	TRBD1	16	TRBV19	CASSPSGTGGSYEQYF	TGTGCCAGTAGTCCTTCCGGGACAGGGGGTTCCTACGAGCAGTACTTC
TRBJ1-6	NA	TRBD1	13	TRBV7-2	CASSLRGDSPLHF	TGTGCCAGCAGCCTCAGGGGGGATTCACCCCTCCACTTT
TRBJ2-7	NA	NA	14	TRBV9	CASSVAAGDYEQYF	TGTGCCAGCAGCGTAGCTGCAGGGGACTACGAGCAGTACTTC
TRBJ1-4	NA	TRBD1	15	TRBV18	CASSGQGIRREKLFF	TGTGCCAGCTCAGGACAGGGAATAAGACGCGAAAAACTGTTTTTT
TRBJ2-7	NA	NA	14	TRBV7-8	CASSFGHRDYEQYF	TGTGCCAGCAGCTTCGGGCACAGGGACTACGAGCAGTACTTC
TRBJ1-5	NA	NA	11	TRBV20-1	CSARGEQPQHF	TGCAGTGCTAGAGGCGAGCAGCCCCAGCATTTT
TRBJ1-1	few	NA	15	TRBV21-1	CASSPGGEFVTEAFF	TGTGCCAGCAGCCCCGGGGGGGAGTTCGTCACTGAAGCTTTCTTT
TRBJ2-6	NA	TRBD1	16	TRBV19	CASSKGQGAGANVLTF	TGTGCCAGTAGTAAGGGACAGGGGGCTGGGGCCAACGTCCTGACTTTC
TRBJ2-5	NA	TRBD2	16	TRBV5-1	CASSLAASGGQETQYF	TGCGCCAGCAGCTTGGCGGCTAGCGGGGGGCAGGAGACCCAGTACTTC
TRBJ2-1	few	TRBD2	15	TRBV10-3	CAISESETSGAEQFF	TGTGCCATCAGTGAGTCAGAGACTAGCGGGGCTGAGCAGTTCTTC
TRBJ2-7	NA	NA	14	TRBV18	CASSPPTATIEQYF	TGTGCCAGCTCACCACCGACAGCAACAATCGAGCAGTACTTC
TRBJ2-1	NA	NA	14	TRBV20-1	CSASEVSSYNEQFF	TGCAGTGCTAGTGAGGTGAGCTCCTACAATGAGCAGTTCTTC
TRBJ2-7	NA	NA	18	TRBV5-1	CASSAWPAETRGANEQYF	TGCGCCAGCAGCGCGTGGCCGGCCGAGACGCGGGGCGCCAACGAGCAGTACTTC
TRBJ2-1	NA	TRBD2	19	TRBV9	CASSSTAHGTSGGRNEQFF	TGTGCCAGCAGCTCAACGGCCCACGGGACTAGCGGGGGGAGGAATGAGCAGTTCTTC
TRBJ2-2	NA	NA	12	TRBV3-1/TRBV3-2	CASSQTAGELFF	TGTGCCAGCAGCCAAACTGCCGGGGAGCTGTTTTTT
TRBJ1-4	NA	NA	12	TRBV7-9	CASSAIGGKLFF	TGTGCCAGCAGTGCTATAGGCGGAAAACTGTTTTTT